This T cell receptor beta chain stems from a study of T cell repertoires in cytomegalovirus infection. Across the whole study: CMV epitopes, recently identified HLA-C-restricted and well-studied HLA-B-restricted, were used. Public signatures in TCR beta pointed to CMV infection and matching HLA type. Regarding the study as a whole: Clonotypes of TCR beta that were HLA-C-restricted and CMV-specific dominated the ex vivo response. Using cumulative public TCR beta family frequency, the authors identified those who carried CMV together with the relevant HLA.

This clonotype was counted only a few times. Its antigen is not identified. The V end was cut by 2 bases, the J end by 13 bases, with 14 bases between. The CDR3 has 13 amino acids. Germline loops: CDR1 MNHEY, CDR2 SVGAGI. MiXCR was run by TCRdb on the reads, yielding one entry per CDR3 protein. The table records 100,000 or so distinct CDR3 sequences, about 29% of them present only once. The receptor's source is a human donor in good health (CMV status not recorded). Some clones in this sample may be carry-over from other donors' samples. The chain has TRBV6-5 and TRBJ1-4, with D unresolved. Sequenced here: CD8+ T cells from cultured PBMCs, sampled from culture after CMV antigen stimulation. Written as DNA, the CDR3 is TGTGCCAGCAGTTACCTCGAAGGGAGTTTACTGTTTTTT. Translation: CASSYLEGSLLFF.